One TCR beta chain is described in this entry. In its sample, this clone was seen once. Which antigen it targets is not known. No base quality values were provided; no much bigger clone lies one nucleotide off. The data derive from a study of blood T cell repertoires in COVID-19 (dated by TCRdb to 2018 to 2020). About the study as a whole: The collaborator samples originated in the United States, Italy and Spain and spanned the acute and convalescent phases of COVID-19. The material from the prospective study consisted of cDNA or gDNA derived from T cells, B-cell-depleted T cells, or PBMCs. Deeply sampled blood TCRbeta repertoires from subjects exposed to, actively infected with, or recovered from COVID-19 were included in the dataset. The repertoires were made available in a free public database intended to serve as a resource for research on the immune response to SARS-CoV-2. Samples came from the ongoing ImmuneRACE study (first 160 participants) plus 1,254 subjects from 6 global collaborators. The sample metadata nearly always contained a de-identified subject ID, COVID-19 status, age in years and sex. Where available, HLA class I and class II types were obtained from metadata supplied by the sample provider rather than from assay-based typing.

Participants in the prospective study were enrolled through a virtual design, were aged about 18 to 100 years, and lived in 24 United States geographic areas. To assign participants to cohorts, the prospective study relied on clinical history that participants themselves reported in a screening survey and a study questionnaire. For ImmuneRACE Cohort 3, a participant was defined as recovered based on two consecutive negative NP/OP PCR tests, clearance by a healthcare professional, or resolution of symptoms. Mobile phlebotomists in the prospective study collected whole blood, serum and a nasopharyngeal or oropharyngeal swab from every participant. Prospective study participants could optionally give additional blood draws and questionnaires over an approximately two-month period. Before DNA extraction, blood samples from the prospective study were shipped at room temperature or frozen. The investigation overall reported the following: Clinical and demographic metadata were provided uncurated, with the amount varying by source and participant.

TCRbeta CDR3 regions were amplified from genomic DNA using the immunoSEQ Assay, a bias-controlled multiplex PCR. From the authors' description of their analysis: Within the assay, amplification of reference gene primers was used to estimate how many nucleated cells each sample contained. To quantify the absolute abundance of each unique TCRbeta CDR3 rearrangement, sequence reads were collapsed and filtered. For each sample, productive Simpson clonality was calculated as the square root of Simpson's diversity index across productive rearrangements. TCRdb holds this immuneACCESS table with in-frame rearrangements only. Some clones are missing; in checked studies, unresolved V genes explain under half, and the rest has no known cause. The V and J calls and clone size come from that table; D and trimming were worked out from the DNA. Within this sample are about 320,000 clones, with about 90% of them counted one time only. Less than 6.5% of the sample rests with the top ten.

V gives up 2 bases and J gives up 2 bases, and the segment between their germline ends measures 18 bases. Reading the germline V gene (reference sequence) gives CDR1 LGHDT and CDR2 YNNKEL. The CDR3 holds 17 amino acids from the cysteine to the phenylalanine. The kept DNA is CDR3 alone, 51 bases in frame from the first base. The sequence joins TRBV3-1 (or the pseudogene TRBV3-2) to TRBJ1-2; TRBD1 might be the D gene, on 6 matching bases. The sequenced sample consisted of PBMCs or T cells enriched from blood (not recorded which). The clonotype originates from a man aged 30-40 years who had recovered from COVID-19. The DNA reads TGTGCCAGCAGCCAAACACCAAGAGGGGGAAGAAACTATGGCTACACCTTC. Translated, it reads CASSQTPRGGRNYGYTF.